What follows describes a single T cell receptor beta chain. Measured with immunoSEQ multiplex PCR; TCRdb has only the in-frame clones, and not every one. The sample holds about 150,000 clones, 75% to 80% seen once. These data belong to a study of blood T cell repertoires in COVID-19. The germline V gene encodes CDR1 WNHNN and CDR2 SYGVQD (reference sequence). The trim removed 0 bases at V and 6 bases at J, leaving 5 bases unmatched. The CDR3 has 15 amino acids. This TCR was recovered from a man older than 75 with acute or convalescent COVID-19. The sample comprised peripheral blood. The chain joins TRBV10-1 to TRBJ1-1; TRBD1 matches at 9 bases. For the CDR3, the DNA is TGCGCCAGCAGTGAGTCGAACAGGGGGCGGGCTGAAGCTTTCTTT. Translating gives CASSESNRGRAEAFF.